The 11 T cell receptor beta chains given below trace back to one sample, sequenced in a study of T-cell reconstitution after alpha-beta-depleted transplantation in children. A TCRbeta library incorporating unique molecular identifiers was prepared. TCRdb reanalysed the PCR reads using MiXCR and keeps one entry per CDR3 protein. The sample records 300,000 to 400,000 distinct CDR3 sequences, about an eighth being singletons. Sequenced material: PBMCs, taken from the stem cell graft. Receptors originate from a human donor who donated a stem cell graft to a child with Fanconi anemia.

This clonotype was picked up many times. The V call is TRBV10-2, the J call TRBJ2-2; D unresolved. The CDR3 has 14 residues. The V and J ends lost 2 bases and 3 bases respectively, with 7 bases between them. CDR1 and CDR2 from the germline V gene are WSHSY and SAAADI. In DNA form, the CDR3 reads TGCGCCAGCAGTGAGGGGGTCCACACCGGGGAGCTGTTTTTT. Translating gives CASSEGVHTGELFF.

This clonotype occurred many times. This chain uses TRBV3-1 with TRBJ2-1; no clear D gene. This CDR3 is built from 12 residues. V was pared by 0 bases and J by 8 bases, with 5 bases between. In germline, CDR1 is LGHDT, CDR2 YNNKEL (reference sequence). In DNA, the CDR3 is TGTGCCAGCAGCCAAGATACGGATGAGCAGTTCTTC. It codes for CASSQDTDEQFF.

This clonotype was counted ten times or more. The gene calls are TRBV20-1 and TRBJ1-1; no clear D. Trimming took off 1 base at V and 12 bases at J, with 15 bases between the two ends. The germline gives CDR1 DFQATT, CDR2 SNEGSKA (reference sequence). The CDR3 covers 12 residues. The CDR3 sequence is CSARGGRAGTFF. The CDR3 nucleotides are TGCAGTGCTAGAGGAGGGAGGGCAGGAACTTTCTTT.

DNA for the CDR3: TGCGCCAGCAGCTTGGATTTCAGGCGGCAAACTGGAAACACCATATATTTT. This encodes CASSLDFRRQTGNTIYF. The chain links TRBV5-1 to TRBJ1-3; D is unclear. The germline CDR1 and CDR2 sequences are SGHRS and YFSETQ. V shed 0 bases and J shed 2 bases, with 15 bases lying between them. The CDR3 is 17 amino acids.

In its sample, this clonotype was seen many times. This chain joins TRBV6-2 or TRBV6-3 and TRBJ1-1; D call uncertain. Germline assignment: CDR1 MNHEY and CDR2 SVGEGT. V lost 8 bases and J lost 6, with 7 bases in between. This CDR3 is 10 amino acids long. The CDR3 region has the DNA TGTGCCAGCGGTGAAGCTGAAGCTTTCTTT. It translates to CASGEAEAFF.

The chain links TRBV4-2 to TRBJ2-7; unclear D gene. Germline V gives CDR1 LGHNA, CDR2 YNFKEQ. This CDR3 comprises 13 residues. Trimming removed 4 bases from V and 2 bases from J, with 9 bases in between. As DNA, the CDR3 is TGTGCCAGCAGCCCCGGGCCAACCTACGAGCAGTACTTC. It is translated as CASSPGPTYEQYF.

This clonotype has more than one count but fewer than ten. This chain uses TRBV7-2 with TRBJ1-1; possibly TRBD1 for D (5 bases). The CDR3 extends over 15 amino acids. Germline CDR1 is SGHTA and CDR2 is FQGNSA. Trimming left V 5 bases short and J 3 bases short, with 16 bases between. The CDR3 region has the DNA TGTGCCAGCAGCCCCGGAGGGGTTGTGGACACTGAAGCTTTCTTT. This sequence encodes CASSPGGVVDTEAFF.

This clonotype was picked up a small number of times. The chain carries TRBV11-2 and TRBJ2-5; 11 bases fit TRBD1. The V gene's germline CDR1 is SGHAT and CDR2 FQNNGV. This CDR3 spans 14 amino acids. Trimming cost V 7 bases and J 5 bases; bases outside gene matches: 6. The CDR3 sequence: CASTRGTGGETQYF. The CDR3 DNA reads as TGTGCCAGCACGCGAGGGACAGGGGGGGAGACCCAGTACTTC.

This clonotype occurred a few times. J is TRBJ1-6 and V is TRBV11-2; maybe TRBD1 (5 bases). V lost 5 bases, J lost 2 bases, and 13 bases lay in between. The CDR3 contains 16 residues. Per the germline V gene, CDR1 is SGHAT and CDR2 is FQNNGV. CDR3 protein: CASSPPGLPYNSPLHF. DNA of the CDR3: TGTGCCAGCAGCCCGCCAGGGCTACCCTATAATTCACCCCTCCACTTT.

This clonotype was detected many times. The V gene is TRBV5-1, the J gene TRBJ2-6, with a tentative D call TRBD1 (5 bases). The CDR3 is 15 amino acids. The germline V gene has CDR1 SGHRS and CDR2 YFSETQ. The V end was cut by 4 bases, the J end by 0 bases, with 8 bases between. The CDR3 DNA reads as TGCGCCAGCAGCGCCACAGGCTCTGGGGCCAACGTCCTGACTTTC. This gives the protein CASSATGSGANVLTF.

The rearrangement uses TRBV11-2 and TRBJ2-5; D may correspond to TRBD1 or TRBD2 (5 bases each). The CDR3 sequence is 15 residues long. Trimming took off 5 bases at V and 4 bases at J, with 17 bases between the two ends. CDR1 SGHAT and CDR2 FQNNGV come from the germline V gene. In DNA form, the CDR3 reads TGTGCCAGCAGCCATCTATTAAGGGACCGAGAGACCCAGTACTTC. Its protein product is CASSHLLRDRETQYF.